The 13 T cell receptor beta chains below come from one sample, sequenced in a study of shared clonotypes between healthy human individuals. The data were produced by immunoSEQ multiplex PCR, yet TCRdb's version contains in-frame clones alone and is incomplete. The sample lists 800,000 to 950,000 clones; around 96% were seen once. CD45RO-negative cells were positively selected for CCR7, leaving out terminally differentiated effector memory CD45RA+ cells. Sequenced sample: naive CD8+ T cells sorted from blood. These receptors were obtained from a man under 40 in good health.

The J gene is TRBJ1-5, the V gene TRBV5-1; 7 bases match TRBD1. The CDR3 is 18 residues long. CDR1 is SGHRS and CDR2 is YFSETQ in the germline V gene. V shed 8 bases, J shed 2 bases, and the junction held 19 bases outside the gene matches. The CDR3 loop reads CASITLAFRGQGNQPQHF. The CDR3 DNA sequence: TGCGCCAGTATAACTTTAGCGTTTAGGGGGCAGGGCAATCAGCCCCAGCATTTT.

The gene calls are TRBV4-1 and TRBJ2-1, with TRBD1 identical over 12 bases. This CDR3 contains 15 residues. The V and J ends lost 4 bases and 8 bases, in that order; junction bases with no gene match: 6. CDR1 and CDR2 (germline): MGHRA, YSYEKL. The CDR3 protein is CASSLRDRGLDEQFF. As DNA, the CDR3 is TGCGCCAGCAGCCTCCGGGACAGGGGGCTTGATGAGCAGTTCTTC.

This chain uses TRBV5-1 with TRBJ2-5; 7 nucleotides align to TRBD1. This CDR3 contains 16 residues. V dropped 0 bases and J dropped 2; count of bases not matched to a gene: 7. Germline CDR1 is SGHRS and CDR2 is YFSETQ. The CDR3 sequence is CASSLAKAGGQETQYF. For the CDR3, the DNA is TGCGCCAGCAGCTTGGCCAAGGCAGGGGGACAAGAGACCCAGTACTTC.

Written as DNA, the CDR3 is TGCAGCGTCCACCGGTTACTAGCGGAGGGTGAGCAGTTCTTC. This sequence encodes CSVHRLLAEGEQFF. The genes are TRBV29-1 and TRBJ2-1; 8 bases line up with TRBD2. Germline V gene data show CDR1 as SQVTM and CDR2 as ANQGSEA. J gave up 9 bases and V 6 bases, and 13 bases lay outside the gene matches. The CDR3 consists of 14 residues.

The V and J genes are TRBV11-2 and TRBJ2-2; 10 bases line up with TRBD2. J gave up 4 bases and V 3 bases, and 14 bases lay outside the gene matches. The CDR3 length is 19 residues. Germline lookup yields CDR1 SGHAT and CDR2 FQNNGV. CDR3 nucleotide sequence: TGTGCCAGCAGCTTGTTCCCTGAAGCGGGAGGGCCGAGCACCGGGGAGCTGTTTTTT. Its translation: CASSLFPEAGGPSTGELFF.

This chain uses TRBV5-1 with TRBJ1-2; D is perhaps TRBD1 (6 bases). The V end was cut by 0 bases, the J end by 8 bases, with 11 bases between. The CDR3 has 13 amino acids. Germline V gene sequence: CDR1 SGHRS, CDR2 YFSETQ. CDR3 amino acids: CASSLDPGEGYTF. DNA of the CDR3: TGCGCCAGCAGCTTGGATCCAGGGGAAGGCTACACCTTC.

Turning to this clone: Other DNA sequences of this sample code for an identical CDR3. The rearrangement links TRBV27 to TRBJ2-7; D ambiguous. The CDR3 sequence is 13 residues long. CDR1 is MNHEY, CDR2 SMNVEV, per germline (reference sequence). V was clipped by 5 bases and J by 2 bases, with 10 bases between them. The DNA for the CDR3 is TGTGCCAGCAGTCTCGCCGGTACCTACGAGCAGTACTTC. Encoded protein: CASSLAGTYEQYF.

The V gene is TRBV19, the J gene TRBJ2-7; 10 positions agree with TRBD1. Trimming cost V 7 bases and J 2 bases; bases outside gene matches: 2. The length of the CDR3 is 13 residues. Per the germline V gene, CDR1 is LNHDA and CDR2 is SQIVND (reference sequence). As DNA, the CDR3 is TGTGCCAGTATTGGGACAGGGGCCTACGAGCAGTACTTC. This codes for CASIGTGAYEQYF.

The chain links TRBV14 to TRBJ2-1; D may be TRBD1 (6 bases). From germline, CDR1 is SGHDN and CDR2 FVKESK. The CDR3 length is 14 residues. The ends were cut back, 2 bases at V and 5 bases at J, with 10 bases in the middle. The CDR3 DNA follows: TGTGCCAGCAGCCAACAGGGGCCCAACAATGAGCAGTTCTTC. Residues: CASSQQGPNNEQFF.

CDR3 protein: CASSNSLNAPTDTQYF. CDR3 coding DNA: TGTGCCAGCAGCAATTCACTGAACGCCCCAACAGATACGCAGTATTTT. The V and J genes are TRBV21-1 and TRBJ2-3; the D call TRBD2 from the table was never checked on the DNA. TRBV21-1 is designated a pseudogene. This CDR3 has 16 amino acids.

The chain uses TRBV25-1 and TRBJ1-3, with D tentatively TRBD1 (5 bases). From germline, CDR1 is MGHDK and CDR2 SYGVNS. The CDR3 is 14 residues long. Trimming left V 7 bases short and J 3 bases short, with 13 bases between. CDR3 region: CASTSGNSGNTIYF. The CDR3 DNA reads TGTGCCAGCACTTCAGGGAATAGTGGAAACACCATATATTTT.

This rearrangement joins TRBV27 to TRBJ2-1; D could derive from TRBD1 or TRBD2 (5 bases each). V lost 4 bases to trimming and J lost 3 bases, with 10 bases between them. The CDR3 extends over 14 amino acids. CDR1 and CDR2 from the germline V gene are MNHEY and SMNVEV (reference sequence). CDR3 sequence: CASSWDGIYNEQFF. DNA for the CDR3: TGTGCCAGCAGTTGGGACGGAATCTACAATGAGCAGTTCTTC.

This clone appeared a single time. The chain carries TRBV19 and TRBJ2-7; no clear D gene. From germline, CDR1 is LNHDA and CDR2 SQIVND (reference sequence). The CDR3 is 14 residues long. V lost 5 bases and J 1 base, leaving 12 bases between the germline ends. CDR3 in amino acids: CASSLAGSSYEQYF. The CDR3 DNA is TGTGCCAGTAGTCTGGCAGGTAGTTCCTACGAGCAGTACTTC. Drawing the rest from reference TRBV19 and TRBJ2-7, the complete variable domain is DGGITQSPKYLFRKEGQNVTLSCEQNLNHDAMYWYRQDPGQGLRLIYYSQIVNDFQKGDIAEGYSVSREKKESFPLTVTSAQKNPTAFYLCASSLAGSSYEQYFGPGTRLTVT.